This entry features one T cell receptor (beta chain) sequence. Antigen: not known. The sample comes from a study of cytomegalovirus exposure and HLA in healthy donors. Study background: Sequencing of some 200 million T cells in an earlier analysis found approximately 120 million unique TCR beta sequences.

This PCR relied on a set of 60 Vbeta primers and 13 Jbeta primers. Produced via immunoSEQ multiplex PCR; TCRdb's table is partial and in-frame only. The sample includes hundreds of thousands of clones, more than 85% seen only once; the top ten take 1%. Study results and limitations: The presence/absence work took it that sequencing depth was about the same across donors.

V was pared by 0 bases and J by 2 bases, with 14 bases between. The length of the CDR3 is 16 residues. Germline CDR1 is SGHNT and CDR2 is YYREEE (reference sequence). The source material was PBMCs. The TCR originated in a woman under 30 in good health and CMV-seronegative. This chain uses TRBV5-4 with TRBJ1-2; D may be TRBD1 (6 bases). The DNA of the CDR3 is TGTGCCAGCAGCTTGGGACTGACGGGACACAACTATGGCTACACCTTC. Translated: CASSLGLTGHNYGYTF.